This entry lists 25 T cell receptor beta chains sequenced from one sample in a study of blood T cells in healthy people across ages. Alongside a J-beta primer mix, a sample-barcoded 5' primer served in a second PCR lasting roughly 7 to 11 cycles. TCRdb passed the 5' RACE reads through MiXCR, listing each CDR3 protein once. The sample shows over 600,000 distinct CDR3 sequences, 40% to 50% of them seen only once. The sample comprised blood. These receptors originate from a man older than 75 in good health.

The chain carries TRBV6-2 or TRBV6-3 and TRBJ2-1; 9 nucleotides line up with TRBD2. J lost 12 bases, V lost 6 bases, and 3 bases had no gene match. CDR3 length: 11 amino acids. In germline, CDR1 is MNHEY, CDR2 SVGEGT. The CDR3 DNA reads as TGTGCCAGCAGGAGTAGCGGGAGGCAGTTCTTC. This encodes CASRSSGRQFF.

This clonotype appeared a single time. The chain recombines TRBV20-1 with TRBJ1-1; a weak D match, TRBD1 (5 bases). Germline CDR1 DFQATT, CDR2 SNEGSKA (reference sequence). Trimming shortened V by 6 bases and J by 3 bases, and 11 bases separated the two germline ends. This CDR3 comprises 12 residues. The CDR3 is CSAPDRYTEAFF. CDR3 in DNA: TGCAGTGCACCTGACAGATACACTGAAGCTTTCTTT.

A note on this clonotype: Sequence at one end of the junction differs from germline and may be a read error. The chain employs TRBV7-9 and TRBJ2-7, with a possible D match to TRBD2 (6 bases). From germline, CDR1 is SEHNR and CDR2 FQNEAQ (reference sequence). The CDR3 runs 17 residues. CDR3 amino acids: CANSLGGVGGETYEQYF. The CDR3 DNA sequence: TGTGCCAACAGCTTGGGGGGTGTTGGCGGCGAGACCTACGAGCAGTACTTC.

This clonotype was seen more than once but under ten times. V gene TRBV5-1 combines with J gene TRBJ2-7, with TRBD1 matching over 7 bases. With 4 bases clipped from V and 6 bases from J, the junction kept 7 bases outside the gene matches. CDR1 SGHRS and CDR2 YFSETQ come from the germline V gene. This CDR3 is built from 13 residues. The CDR3 nucleotides are TGCGCCAGCAGCCTCCGGGACAGCTGCGAGCAGTACTTC. Amino acids: CASSLRDSCEQYF.

This CDR3 is CASSALAGGLRTDTQYF. In DNA, the CDR3 is TGTGCCAGCAGTGCTCTAGCGGGGGGCCTCCGCACAGATACGCAGTATTTT. The J gene is TRBJ2-3, the V gene TRBV6-1; 11 nucleotides match TRBD2. Looked up from germline, CDR1 is MNHNS and CDR2 is SASEGT. The CDR3 is 17 residues long. Trimming at V came to 4 bases and at J to 1 base, leaving 7 bases not matched to a gene.

This clonotype was seen a few times. This sequence joins TRBV7-8 and TRBJ2-1; no clear D. CDR1 is SGHVS, CDR2 FQNEAQ, per germline. This CDR3 has 17 residues. The V end lost 0 bases, the J end lost 3 bases, and 15 bases lay between the germline ends. The chain's CDR3 is CASSLAPMIVGYNEQFF. The CDR3 DNA reads as TGTGCCAGCAGCTTAGCGCCCATGATCGTGGGCTACAATGAGCAGTTCTTC. The full variable domain, in which reference TRBV7-8 and TRBJ2-1 provide the parts outside the CDR3, is GAGVSQSPRYKVAKRGQDVALRCDPISGHVSLFWYQQALGQGPEFLTYFQNEAQLDKSGLPSDRFFAERPEGSVSTLKIQRTQQEDSAVYLCASSLAPMIVGYNEQFFGPGTRLTVL.

The chain uses TRBV7-9 and TRBJ2-1, with D unresolved. In germline, CDR1 is SEHNR, CDR2 FQNEAQ (reference sequence). Trimming pared 2 bases from V and 10 bases from J, leaving 15 bases between. The CDR3 is made up of 14 amino acids. CDR3 sequence reads: CASSLSDPSSEQFF. CDR3 sequence (DNA): TGTGCCAGCAGCTTATCCGACCCCAGTTCGGAGCAGTTCTTC.

Only a few counts were recorded for this clonotype. The CDR3 is CSARVVARTDTQYF. In DNA form, the CDR3 reads TGCAGTGCTAGGGTGGTAGCGCGCACAGATACGCAGTATTTT. The chain recombines TRBV20-1 with TRBJ2-3; D might be TRBD2 (5 bases). The CDR3 loop spans 14 amino acids. In germline, CDR1 is DFQATT, CDR2 SNEGSKA (reference sequence). The germline V and J ends were trimmed by 3 bases and 1 base, with 11 bases remaining between them.

The chain has TRBV11-3 and TRBJ2-3, with D possibly matching TRBD1 (6 bases). The ends were cut back, 7 bases at V and 1 base at J, with 9 bases in the middle. The germline gives CDR1 SGHNT, CDR2 YENEEA. CDR3 length equals 13 residues. CDR3 loop: CASKDRGTDTQYF. In nucleotides, the CDR3 is TGTGCCAGCAAGGACAGAGGCACAGATACGCAGTATTTT.

J is TRBJ2-1 and V is TRBV4-3, with 7 nucleotides matching TRBD1. Trimming cost V 0 bases and J 8 bases; bases outside gene matches: 4. This CDR3 is 14 amino acids long. Germline loops: CDR1 LGHNA, CDR2 YSLEER. The CDR3 is CASSQEWQGDEQFF. The CDR3 DNA sequence: TGCGCCAGCAGCCAAGAATGGCAGGGGGATGAGCAGTTCTTC.

This clonotype was counted once. J is TRBJ2-2 and V is TRBV6-2 or TRBV6-3; weak D call: TRBD2 (5 bases). V gave up 2 bases and J gave up 6 bases, with 13 bases separating them. CDR3 length: 15 residues. Germline lookup yields CDR1 MNHEY and CDR2 SVGEGT. CDR3 DNA: TGTGCCAGCAGTTACGACACACACGGGGCCGGGGAGCTGTTTTTT. It yields the protein CASSYDTHGAGELFF.

This clonotype was observed a handful of times. V usage is TRBV12-3 or TRBV12-4 and J usage is TRBJ1-6; no clear D. The CDR3 is 12 residues long. V was shortened by 2 bases and J by 11 bases, with 7 bases between the two germline ends. The CDR3 protein is CASSLSFPPLHF. CDR3 sequence (DNA): TGTGCCAGCAGTTTAAGTTTTCCACCCCTCCACTTT.

A note on this clonotype: An end of the junction does not agree with germline; a read error may underlie this. The chain links TRBV4-1 to TRBJ2-3, with 9 bases matching TRBD2. This CDR3 comprises 15 residues. Germline CDR1 and CDR2: MGHRA and YSYEKL. CDR3: CTSSVRGGSADTQYF. DNA of the CDR3: TGCACCAGCAGCGTGCGGGGGGGCTCCGCAGATACGCAGTATTTT.

The chain couples TRBV11-2 to TRBJ2-4, with TRBD2 identical over 7 bases. The J call may be incorrect, as the DNA end agrees better with TRBJ2-7. This CDR3 comprises 13 residues. From germline, CDR1 is SGHAT and CDR2 FQNNGV. The CDR3 loop reads CASSLFGGGEQYF. The CDR3 DNA reads as TGTGCCAGCAGCTTATTTGGGGGGGGCGAGCAGTACTTC.

The genes are TRBV4-2 and TRBJ2-1; 8 nucleotides match TRBD1. This CDR3 comprises 17 residues. CDR1 is LGHNA, CDR2 YNFKEQ, per germline. V trimming: 2 bases; J trimming: 1 base; junction bases outside the gene matches: 7. CDR3 bases: TGTGCCAGCAGCCAACGTGACAGGGGCCAATCCTACAATGAGCAGTTCTTC. It codes for CASSQRDRGQSYNEQFF.

The chain carries TRBV20-1 and TRBJ2-1, with TRBD2 identical over 11 bases. V shed 6 bases, J shed 1 base, and the junction held 11 bases outside the gene matches. The CDR3 loop spans 17 amino acids. CDR1 is DFQATT, CDR2 SNEGSKA, per germline (reference sequence). Here the CDR3 reads CSAPRTSGRTSYNEQFF. In DNA, the CDR3 is TGCAGTGCACCCCGAACTAGCGGGAGAACATCCTACAATGAGCAGTTCTTC.

V and J are TRBV12-3 or TRBV12-4 and TRBJ2-3, with 9 bases that match TRBD2. The ends lost 8 bases at V and 5 bases at J; junction bases unmatched: 11. The CDR3 is 15 amino acids. The DNA of the CDR3 is TGTGCCAGCGGGGTAGCGGGGGTGAGGGGAGATACGCAGTATTTT. Translation: CASGVAGVRGDTQYF.

The chain combines TRBV6-1 with TRBJ2-7; D possibly matches TRBD1 or TRBD2 (7 bases each). Germline lookup yields CDR1 MNHNS and CDR2 SASEGT. Trimming cost V 9 bases and J 4 bases, with 25 bases left between them. There are 16 residues in the CDR3. CDR3 in amino acids: CASEGGGSRDLYEQYF. The CDR3 nucleotides are TGTGCCAGTGAAGGGGGCGGGAGTCGAGACTTGTACGAGCAGTACTTC.

The V and J genes are TRBV7-6 and TRBJ2-1; TRBD2 aligns across 12 bases. This CDR3 region has 18 residues. From germline, CDR1 is SGHVS and CDR2 FNYEAQ. V shed 1 base and J 3 bases; nucleotides not matched to a gene: 7. For the CDR3, the DNA is TGTGCCAGCAGCTTAGAGACCCTAGCGGGAGGGCTCTACAATGAGCAGTTCTTC. It encodes CASSLETLAGGLYNEQFF. Full variable domain (rest looked up from reference TRBV7-6 and TRBJ2-1): GAGVSQSPRYKVTKRGQDVALRCDPISGHVSLYWYRQALGQGPEFLTYFNYEAQQDKSGLPNDRFSAERPEGSISTLTIQRTEQRDSAMYRCASSLETLAGGLYNEQFFGPGTRLTVL.

There are many counts of this clonotype. The chain is built from TRBV4-2 and TRBJ2-7; D is perhaps TRBD1 (5 bases). Trimming stripped 6 bases from V and 4 bases from J, with 16 bases between. Looked up from germline, CDR1 is LGHNA and CDR2 is YNFKEQ. The CDR3 contains 14 residues. This CDR3 is CASRQSPTDYEQYF. The CDR3, as DNA: TGTGCCAGCAGGCAATCCCCGACAGATTACGAGCAGTACTTC.

The chain carries TRBV20-1 and TRBJ1-6, with D uncertain. CDR3 length: 13 amino acids. Germline V gene data show CDR1 as DFQATT and CDR2 as SNEGSKA (reference sequence). V was trimmed by 0 bases and J by 13 bases, leaving 13 bases between them. The CDR3 nucleotides are TGCAGTGCTAGAGATCCGGGGTCTGGTCCCCTCCACTTT. This gives the protein CSARDPGSGPLHF.

This chain connects TRBV7-9 to TRBJ2-7, with 9 positions matching TRBD1. V dropped 5 bases and J dropped 3; count of bases not matched to a gene: 8. The CDR3 covers 15 residues. Per germline, CDR1 SEHNR and CDR2 FQNEAQ (reference sequence). The CDR3 DNA is TGTGCCAGCAGCCCAGCGGGACAGGGCTTCTACGAGCAGTACTTC. Translation gives CASSPAGQGFYEQYF.

The chain is built from TRBV6-1 and TRBJ2-1; 8 nucleotides line up with TRBD1. With 5 bases clipped from V and 9 bases from J, the junction kept 3 bases outside the gene matches. CDR3 size: 12 residues. From germline, CDR1 is MNHNS and CDR2 SASEGT. CDR3 sequence: CASSRQGTEQFF. CDR3 nucleotides: TGTGCCAGCAGTAGACAGGGGACTGAGCAGTTCTTC.

Remarks on this clonotype: A much larger clone is a single base away; this may be a read error. This sequence joins TRBV6-1 and TRBJ2-5; 9 bases agree with TRBD2. The end of the DNA is better explained by TRBJ2-7, so the J call may be wrong. This CDR3 has 16 residues. Germline V CDR1 and CDR2: MNHNS, SASEGT. As DNA, the CDR3 is TGTGCCAGCACTGAAGAAGGGCTAGCGGGGTACTACGAGCAGTACTTC. Residues: CASTEEGLAGYYEQYF.

This clonotype was picked up many times. The CDR3 DNA sequence: TGTGCCAGCAGCGCACGAAGGGGGAGGGGAACAGATACGCAGTATTTT. This gives the protein CASSARRGRGTDTQYF. The V and J genes are TRBV3-1 and TRBJ2-3, with a weak D call TRBD2 (7 bases). This CDR3 comprises 16 residues. Trimming stripped 5 bases from V and 3 bases from J, with 18 bases between. CDR1 is LGHDT, CDR2 YNNKEL, per germline (reference sequence).